These T cell receptor beta chains were read from a single sample in a study of cytomegalovirus exposure and HLA in healthy donors. The method was immunoSEQ multiplex PCR; TCRdb's version includes in-frame clones alone and lacks a portion of them. The top ten hold 9.5% to 10% of the sample, which has approximately 160,000 clones, about 77% seen once. Sequencing was carried out using PBMCs. All receptors derive from a man aged 18 to 30 in good health and CMV-seropositive. Each CDR3 is given with its conserved first and last residue. The D gene is left open where the match is weak. Clone size is stated in some rows and not others, as once, few, many or a class when expanded.

clone_size	v_call	d_call	j_call	cdr3_aa	cdr3_nt
.	TRBV5-8	.	TRBJ1-1	CASSLVSLGHTEAFF	TGTGCCAGCAGCTTGGTATCGCTGGGGCATACTGAAGCTTTCTTT
.	TRBV7-9	.	TRBJ1-3	CAVSGESGNTIYF	TGTGCCGTATCAGGGGAGTCTGGAAACACCATATATTTT
.	TRBV18	.	TRBJ1-1	CASSPPAGTDSEAFF	TGTGCCAGCTCCCCTCCCGCCGGAACCGACAGTGAAGCTTTCTTT
once	TRBV7-8	.	TRBJ2-7	CASSFSQFYEQYF	TGTGCCAGCAGCTTCTCTCAGTTCTACGAGCAGTACTTC
.	TRBV10-3	.	TRBJ1-2	CAISGPYSETTGYTF	TGTGCCATCAGTGGGCCGTATTCGGAGACTACAGGCTACACCTTC
.	TRBV6-6	TRBD1	TRBJ2-7	CASSLQGPLNEQYF	TGTGCCAGCAGTTTACAGGGGCCCCTTAACGAGCAGTACTTC
once	TRBV10-3	.	TRBJ2-7	CAISAGESSYEQYF	TGTGCCATCAGTGCGGGGGAGAGCTCCTACGAGCAGTACTTC
once	TRBV4-1	TRBD2	TRBJ2-4	CASTRGLAGEGAKNIQYF	TGCGCCAGCACCCGGGGACTAGCGGGAGAGGGTGCCAAAAACATTCAGTACTTC
.	TRBV27	.	TRBJ2-2	CASSQTGELFF	TGTGCCAGCAGCCAGACCGGGGAGCTGTTTTTT
.	TRBV4-1	TRBD1	TRBJ2-3	CASSQDPNQGAYGVFSTDTQYF	TGCGCCAGCAGCCAAGATCCTAACCAGGGGGCCTATGGGGTCTTTAGCACAGATACGCAGTATTTT
once	TRBV30	TRBD2	TRBJ2-3	CAWSSGLGGPDTQYF	TGTGCCTGGAGTTCCGGACTAGGCGGTCCAGATACGCAGTATTTT
.	TRBV7-9	.	TRBJ2-5	CASSLATGSETQYF	TGTGCCAGCAGCTTAGCCACAGGGTCAGAGACCCAGTACTTC
.	TRBV28	TRBD1	TRBJ1-1	CASITGVVLMNTEAFF	TGTGCCAGCATCACAGGGGTTGTCTTAATGAACACTGAAGCTTTCTTT
.	TRBV11-2	TRBD1	TRBJ1-2	CASRDRGQGASGYTF	TGTGCCAGCAGGGACCGAGGACAGGGGGCATCTGGCTACACCTTC
.	TRBV7-3	.	TRBJ2-2	CASSLTLEWGPSGELFF	TGTGCCAGCAGCTTAACGTTGGAGTGGGGGCCCTCCGGGGAGCTGTTTTTT
.	TRBV27	TRBD2	TRBJ2-5	CASSPGRGGETQYF	TGTGCCAGCAGCCCCGGGAGGGGGGGAGAGACCCAGTACTTC
.	TRBV14	TRBD1	TRBJ2-7	CASSLARGPREQYF	TGTGCCAGCAGTTTAGCGAGGGGGCCTCGCGAGCAGTACTTC
.	TRBV7-9	.	TRBJ1-1	CASGRQNTEAFF	TGTGCCAGCGGCAGACAGAACACTGAAGCTTTCTTT
.	TRBV6-5	.	TRBJ1-3	CASSYGGGVGNTIYF	TGTGCCAGCAGTTACGGCGGGGGCGTTGGAAACACCATATATTTT
.	TRBV11-2	.	TRBJ1-1	CASSLVLGVKGTEAFF	TGTGCCAGCAGCTTAGTCCTCGGGGTTAAAGGCACTGAAGCTTTCTTT
.	TRBV9	.	TRBJ2-3	CASSVVGGGRSDTQYF	TGTGCCAGCAGCGTAGTAGGGGGGGGGCGGTCAGATACGCAGTATTTT
few	TRBV10-3	.	TRBJ1-1	CAISESQGTIEAFF	TGTGCCATCAGTGAGTCGCAGGGGACAATTGAAGCTTTCTTT
few	TRBV27	.	TRBJ1-1	CASKGGHSTEAFF	TGTGCCAGCAAAGGGGGACATTCCACTGAAGCTTTCTTT
.	TRBV6-1	TRBD1	TRBJ2-5	CASKIEQGSQETQYF	TGTGCCAGCAAAATAGAACAGGGGTCCCAGGAGACCCAGTACTTC
few	TRBV5-8	.	TRBJ1-3	CASSLVGGGARSSGNTIYF	TGTGCCAGCAGCTTGGTTGGGGGGGGTGCCCGGAGCTCTGGAAACACCATATATTTT
.	TRBV2	.	TRBJ1-2	CASSDPLIGGYTF	TGTGCCAGCAGTGACCCCCTTATCGGGGGCTACACCTTC
.	TRBV5-1	TRBD1	TRBJ2-3	CASTWGQGLPDTQYF	TGCGCCAGCACCTGGGGACAGGGGTTGCCAGATACGCAGTATTTT
.	TRBV27	TRBD1	TRBJ1-2	CASSPWTGSVNYYGYTF	TGTGCCAGCAGTCCGTGGACAGGGTCGGTAAACTATTATGGCTACACCTTC
.	TRBV27	.	TRBJ2-1	CASSYLLGGGNEQFF	TGTGCCAGCAGTTATCTATTAGGGGGGGGCAATGAGCAGTTCTTC
few	TRBV6-5	.	TRBJ2-1	CASSPPGSGTDEQFF	TGTGCCAGCAGTCCCCCGGGGTCGGGAACGGATGAGCAGTTCTTC
.	TRBV11-3	.	TRBJ2-7	CASSLGRGTVYEQYF	TGTGCTAGCAGCTTAGGACGCGGGACAGTCTACGAGCAGTACTTC
.	TRBV6-1	.	TRBJ1-2	CASIGPGNYGYTF	TGTGCCAGCATCGGTCCAGGGAACTATGGCTACACCTTC
.	TRBV2	.	TRBJ1-2	CASSESGLGYTF	TGTGCCAGCAGTGAATCAGGGTTGGGCTACACCTTC
.	TRBV7-6	TRBD2	TRBJ2-3	CASSPGVAGGTDTQYF	TGTGCCAGCAGCCCCGGGGTAGCGGGAGGCACAGATACGCAGTATTTT
.	TRBV29-1	TRBD1	TRBJ2-1	CSARDSYNEQFF	TGCAGCGCCCGGGACAGCTACAATGAGCAGTTCTTC
.	TRBV4-1	.	TRBJ1-1	CASSQEKRAFF	TGCGCCAGCAGCCAAGAAAAGAGGGCTTTCTTT
.	TRBV10-3	TRBD2	TRBJ2-5	CAISGQREIMSETQYF	TGTGCCATCAGTGGCCAGCGGGAGATTATGTCGGAGACCCAGTACTTC
.	TRBV7-6	.	TRBJ2-2	CASSLGLVGTGELFF	TGTGCCAGCAGCTTGGGGCTAGTAGGCACCGGGGAGCTGTTTTTT
.	TRBV6-5	.	TRBJ1-5	CASSLPGSNQPQHF	TGTGCCAGCAGTCTTCCAGGTAGCAATCAGCCCCAGCATTTT
.	TRBV15	.	TRBJ1-1	CATSRRWTEAFF	TGTGCCACCAGCAGGCGCTGGACTGAAGCTTTCTTT
.	TRBV29-1	TRBD2	TRBJ2-1	CSVERLALGGQFF	TGCAGCGTTGAACGACTAGCGCTCGGGGGGCAGTTCTTC
once	TRBV7-2	.	TRBJ1-3	CASSLGPSSGNTIYF	TGTGCCAGCAGCTTGGGGCCGAGCTCTGGAAACACCATATATTTT
.	TRBV5-6	TRBD1	TRBJ1-1	CASSTGQVMNTEAFF	TGTGCCAGCAGCACCGGACAGGTCATGAACACTGAAGCTTTCTTT
.	TRBV19	TRBD2	TRBJ2-1	CASSGVYNEQFF	TGTGCCAGCAGCGGGGTCTACAATGAGCAGTTCTTC
.	TRBV9	.	TRBJ2-1	CASSPHIGASGGAGNEQFF	TGTGCCAGCAGCCCTCACATTGGGGCTAGTGGGGGGGCCGGCAATGAGCAGTTCTTC
.	TRBV11-2	.	TRBJ2-3	CASSTVGDTQYF	TGTGCCAGCAGCACAGTTGGGGATACGCAGTATTTT
.	TRBV10-3	.	TRBJ2-1	CAIRGLAPARDEQFF	TGTGCCATCAGGGGTCTAGCGCCCGCTCGGGATGAGCAGTTCTTC
once	TRBV4-2	.	TRBJ1-1	CASSQELTPGLIMNTEAFF	TGTGCCAGCAGCCAAGAACTGACCCCAGGACTTATAATGAACACTGAAGCTTTCTTT
.	TRBV28	TRBD2	TRBJ2-5	CASSLRLAGVGETQYF	TGTGCCAGCAGTTTACGACTAGCGGGAGTTGGGGAGACCCAGTACTTC
few	TRBV6-6	TRBD1	TRBJ2-4	CASRHTGTVAKNIQYF	TGTGCCAGCAGACACACCGGGACAGTCGCCAAAAACATTCAGTACTTC
.	TRBV4-1	TRBD1	TRBJ1-1	CASSLDRADTEAFF	TGCGCCAGCAGCCTTGACAGGGCCGACACTGAAGCTTTCTTT
.	TRBV2	TRBD2	TRBJ2-7	CASSDLGLAGPGDEQYF	TGTGCCAGCAGTGATCTGGGTCTAGCGGGACCAGGGGACGAGCAGTACTTC
.	TRBV11-3	TRBD2	TRBJ2-2	CASSSRLAGSGELFF	TGTGCCAGCAGCTCAAGACTAGCGGGTTCCGGGGAGCTGTTTTTT
.	TRBV4-1	.	TRBJ2-1	CASSRGASGEQFF	TGCGCCAGCAGCCGGGGAGCCTCGGGCGAGCAGTTCTTC
once	TRBV19	TRBD1	TRBJ2-1	CASSIGDRLYNEQFF	TGTGCCAGTAGTATCGGGGACAGGCTCTACAATGAGCAGTTCTTC
once	TRBV6-5	TRBD2	TRBJ2-4	CASSSSGRVKNIQYF	TGTGCCAGCAGTTCTAGCGGGAGGGTCAAAAACATTCAGTACTTC
once	TRBV5-4	TRBD2	TRBJ2-1	CASSAIIAGGPDEQFF	TGTGCCAGCAGCGCAATTATAGCGGGAGGGCCTGATGAGCAGTTCTTC
once	TRBV19	.	TRBJ1-1	CASSNLPQRMNTEAFF	TGTGCCAGTAGTAACCTACCACAGAGAATGAACACTGAAGCTTTCTTT
.	TRBV7-2	TRBD1	TRBJ2-1	CASSTTSTGGYNEQFF	TGTGCCAGCAGCACGACCAGCACAGGGGGCTACAATGAGCAGTTCTTC
.	TRBV4-1	.	TRBJ2-5	CASSRARWETQYF	TGCGCCAGCAGCCGAGCGAGGTGGGAGACCCAGTACTTC